What follows are 32 T cell receptor beta chains derived from one specimen sequenced in a study of vaccination and CD4 T cells after COVID-19. The Oncomine TCR Beta short-read assay sequenced DNA from cultured CD4+ T cells. From the PCR reads, TCRdb called clonotypes with MiXCR, one entry per CDR3 protein. The sample records about 20,000 distinct CDR3 sequences, approximately 53% being singletons. Treatment noted: approximately 9-day PBMC culture with coronavirus spike peptide pools or control peptides (ViraFEST assay). Which antigens these TCRs recognize remains unknown. Sequenced sample: CD4+ T cells from blood, cultured in vitro. All receptors come from a human donor who had recovered from COVID-19.

This clonotype has more than one count but fewer than ten. This sequence joins TRBV7-8 and TRBJ1-3; TRBD1 might be the D (6 bases). The CDR3 consists of 14 residues. The V end lost 7 bases, the J end lost 0 bases, and 10 bases lay between the germline ends. CDR1 is SGHVS, CDR2 FQNEAQ, per germline. CDR3: CASIGDISGNTIYF. DNA for the CDR3: TGTGCCAGCATCGGGGACATCTCTGGAAACACCATATATTTT.

This chain connects TRBV7-4 to TRBJ2-1, with 9 nucleotides matching TRBD2. Germline CDR1 and CDR2: SGHVT and SQSDAQ. This CDR3 is 15 amino acids long. Trimming removed 1 base from V and 8 bases from J; junction bases left unmatched: 6. CDR3 in amino acids: CASSLGTSVIHEQFF. DNA for the CDR3: TGTGCCAGCAGCTTAGGGACTAGCGTGATCCATGAGCAGTTCTTC.

This chain uses TRBV2 with TRBJ1-1, with D unclear. The CDR3 runs 13 residues. Trimming stripped 5 bases from V and 0 bases from J, with 7 bases between. CDR1 and CDR2 (germline): SNHLY, FYNNEI. As DNA, the CDR3 is TGTGCCAGCAGTACCCTCCTGAACACTGAAGCTTTCTTT. It translates to CASSTLLNTEAFF.

Here the CDR3 DNA reads TGTGCCAGCAGTATGGGGGGCTACACTGAAGCTTTCTTT. Encoded protein: CASSMGGYTEAFF. The chain couples TRBV6-2 or TRBV6-3 to TRBJ1-1; D might be TRBD1 (6 bases). The CDR3 spans 13 residues. CDR1 and CDR2 from the germline V gene are MNHEY and SVGEGT. V was trimmed by 5 bases and J by 3 bases, leaving 10 bases between them.

This clonotype was observed a handful of times. The J gene is TRBJ2-1, the V gene TRBV7-2; the D is unclear. Germline-derived CDR1 and CDR2 are SGHTA and FQGNSA. Trimming shortened V by 5 bases and J by 0 bases, and 11 bases separated the two germline ends. This CDR3 has 15 residues. CDR3 amino acids: CASSRVPNSYNEQFF. As DNA, the CDR3 is TGTGCCAGCAGCCGCGTCCCCAACTCCTACAATGAGCAGTTCTTC.

This chain connects TRBV6-5 to TRBJ1-1, with D maybe TRBD1 (6 bases). The CDR3 contains 16 residues. V lost 0 bases and J lost 4, with 15 bases in between. CDR1 is MNHEY and CDR2 is SVGAGI in the germline V gene. CDR3 sequence: CASSYSSGGGGTEAFF. The CDR3 nucleotides are TGTGCCAGCAGTTACTCGAGCGGGGGGGGCGGCACTGAAGCTTTCTTT.

This rearrangement joins TRBV2 to TRBJ2-2, with a weak D call TRBD1 (5 bases). CDR1 and CDR2 (germline): SNHLY, FYNNEI. CDR3 length: 15 residues. V lost 5 bases and J lost 4, with 14 bases in between. The CDR3 sequence: CASSSYLRATGELFF. CDR3 DNA sequence: TGTGCCAGCAGTTCTTACCTCAGGGCCACCGGGGAGCTGTTTTTT.

This clonotype was observed a few times. The J gene is TRBJ1-6, the V gene TRBV27, with D maybe TRBD1 (5 bases). The CDR3 consists of 14 residues. Germline assignment: CDR1 MNHEY and CDR2 SMNVEV (reference sequence). Trimming removed 6 bases at V and 10 bases at J, with 16 bases between. The chain's CDR3 is CASRPAGRTSPLHF. The CDR3 DNA reads as TGTGCCAGCAGACCGGCGGGACGGACATCACCCCTCCACTTT.

The rearrangement links TRBV7-8 to TRBJ2-7; D possibly corresponds to TRBD2 (6 bases). V was cut by 5 bases and J by 3 bases, with 11 bases left in between. The germline gives CDR1 SGHVS, CDR2 FQNEAQ. CDR3 length: 13 residues. CDR3 region: CASSRGLLYEQYF. The CDR3 DNA reads as TGTGCCAGCAGCCGTGGACTACTCTACGAGCAGTACTTC.

CDR3 DNA sequence: TGTGCCAGCTCACCCCGGGACAGCCTCTTTAGCACAGATACGCAGTATTTT. It specifies CASSPRDSLFSTDTQYF. The chain links TRBV18 to TRBJ2-3, with 7 bases fitting TRBD1. The CDR3 is 17 amino acids. Germline V gives CDR1 KGHSH, CDR2 LQKENI. Trimming cost V 3 bases and J 0 bases; bases outside gene matches: 9.

CDR3 nucleotide sequence: TGTGCCAGCAGTGAGGGGGCTGGGGCCAAAAACATTCAGTACTTC. Amino acids: CASSEGAGAKNIQYF. This rearrangement joins TRBV6-1 to TRBJ2-4; weak D call: TRBD1 (6 bases). The CDR3 spans 15 residues. From germline, CDR1 is MNHNS and CDR2 SASEGT. The V and J ends lost 3 bases and 1 base respectively, with 10 bases between them.

The V call is TRBV2, the J call TRBJ1-5; D call uncertain. Germline V gene data show CDR1 as SNHLY and CDR2 as FYNNEI. V gave up 6 bases and J gave up 1 base, with 10 bases separating them. This CDR3 contains 14 residues. CDR3: CASSPMRSNQPQHF. CDR3 nucleotide sequence: TGTGCCAGCAGCCCCATGCGGAGCAATCAGCCCCAGCATTTT.

This clonotype has just a few counts. The chain combines TRBV4-3 with TRBJ2-2, with a tentative D call TRBD2 (6 bases). Germline V CDR1 and CDR2: LGHNA, YSLEER. This CDR3 has 14 residues. With 4 bases removed from V and 6 bases from J, the gap between germline ends came to 12 bases. The CDR3 spells CASSLGLISGELFF. The CDR3 DNA reads TGCGCCAGCAGCCTTGGACTAATCTCCGGGGAGCTGTTTTTT.

This clonotype was observed a handful of times. V usage is TRBV7-9 and J usage is TRBJ2-3, with D perhaps TRBD1 (5 bases). The CDR3 spans 15 residues. Trimming left V 4 bases short and J 2 bases short, with 13 bases between. Germline V gene lookup returns CDR1 SEHNR and CDR2 FQNEAQ (reference sequence). CDR3 region: CASSSPRGPTDTQYF. CDR3 sequence (DNA): TGTGCCAGCAGCTCCCCTAGGGGCCCCACAGATACGCAGTATTTT.

This clonotype showed up just a few times. The genes are TRBV10-1 and TRBJ2-7, with no clear D. This CDR3 is 13 amino acids long. V lost 5 bases, J lost 0 bases, and 8 bases lay in between. Germline lookup yields CDR1 WNHNN and CDR2 SYGVQD (reference sequence). The CDR3 nucleotides are TGCGCCAGCAGTATGACCTCCTCCTACGAGCAGTACTTC. Translating gives CASSMTSSYEQYF.

The gene calls are TRBV18 and TRBJ1-2, with D possibly matching TRBD1 (5 bases). The CDR3 is made up of 14 amino acids. V was shortened by 0 bases and J by 7 bases, with 12 bases between the two germline ends. CDR1 KGHSH and CDR2 LQKENI come from the germline V gene. CDR3 residues: CASSPPQQGRGYTF. The DNA of the CDR3 is TGTGCCAGCTCACCACCCCAGCAGGGTCGTGGCTACACCTTC.

The V and J genes are TRBV21-1 and TRBJ2-2; the table calls TRBD1, which could not be checked here. TRBV21-1 corresponds to a pseudogene. CDR3 length: 14 residues. The CDR3, as DNA: TGTGCCAGCAGCACGACAGGAGACACCGGGGAGCTGTTTTTT. Its protein product is CASSTTGDTGELFF.

This clonotype is medium-sized within its sample. The CDR3 DNA reads TGTGCCAGCACCCCCTTCCCAGGGGTACGGACTGAAGCTTTCTTT. Translating gives CASTPFPGVRTEAFF. The chain employs TRBV27 and TRBJ1-1; D possibly corresponds to TRBD1 (6 bases). CDR3 length: 15 amino acids. Trimming cost V 7 bases and J 5 bases, with 20 bases left between them. Germline values: CDR1 MNHEY, CDR2 SMNVEV (reference sequence).

V gene TRBV2 combines with J gene TRBJ1-5; D may be TRBD1 (5 bases). Germline loops: CDR1 SNHLY, CDR2 FYNNEI. V shed 9 bases and J shed 5 bases, with 17 bases lying between them. The CDR3 is made up of 14 amino acids. The CDR3 spells CASKGLAEDQPQHF. CDR3 bases: TGTGCCAGTAAGGGACTTGCGGAGGATCAGCCCCAGCATTTT.

The chain combines TRBV5-1 with TRBJ1-4; 7 bases agree with TRBD1. This CDR3 has 14 residues. After removal of 1 base from V and 8 bases from J, the junction contained 5 bases not matched to a gene. Germline V CDR1 and CDR2: SGHRS, YFSETQ. CDR3 sequence reads: CASSLPRDSEKLFF. The CDR3 DNA sequence: TGCGCCAGCAGCTTGCCTCGGGACAGCGAAAAACTGTTTTTT.

In DNA form, the CDR3 reads TGTGCCAGCAGCCCCCGAGGTGATCTCCTAGGGCGGATGAACACTGAAGCTTTCTTT. Translating it yields CASSPRGDLLGRMNTEAFF. The chain couples TRBV9 to TRBJ1-1; D is unresolved. Germline V gives CDR1 SGDLS, CDR2 YYNGEE. V was cut by 4 bases and J by 0 bases, with 25 bases left in between. The CDR3 covers 19 residues.

This clonotype was detected once. The genes are TRBV18 and TRBJ1-2; 8 bases fit TRBD1. Trimming removed 1 base from V and 3 bases from J; junction bases left unmatched: 4. The CDR3 loop spans 15 amino acids. Germline V gives CDR1 KGHSH, CDR2 LQKENI. The CDR3 DNA follows: TGTGCCAGCTCACCACAGAACAGGGGGGACTATGGCTACACCTTC. Its protein product is CASSPQNRGDYGYTF.

A word on this clonotype: The germline gene is not matched at one end of the junction; a read error may be the cause. V and J are TRBV19 and TRBJ1-5; D possibly corresponds to TRBD1 (6 bases). The CDR3 runs to 14 residues. Germline values: CDR1 LNHDA, CDR2 SQIVND (reference sequence). The CDR3 loop reads CASTIGTLNQPQHF. DNA for the CDR3: TGTGCCAGTACTATAGGGACATTAAATCAGCCCCAGCATTTT.

The chain combines TRBV7-9 with TRBJ2-3, with unresolved D. Germline assignment: CDR1 SEHNR and CDR2 FQNEAQ (reference sequence). The CDR3 has 15 residues. V was trimmed by 4 bases and J by 2 bases, leaving 13 bases between them. The CDR3 nucleotides read TGTGCCAGCAGCTCGCGGCTTGAAGCCACAGATACGCAGTATTTT. Translating gives CASSSRLEATDTQYF.

V usage is TRBV20-1 and J usage is TRBJ1-2; D ambiguous. This CDR3 is built from 13 residues. Germline CDR1 is DFQATT and CDR2 is SNEGSKA (reference sequence). V lost 3 bases and J 3 bases, leaving 11 bases between the germline ends. For the CDR3, the DNA is TGCAGTGCTAGTGAGGAACGAGACTATGGCTACACCTTC. The encoded protein is CSASEERDYGYTF.

This chain connects TRBV6-1 to TRBJ2-3; D uncertain. Germline lookup yields CDR1 MNHNS and CDR2 SASEGT. V lost 8 bases and J lost 5, with 11 bases in between. CDR3 length: 12 residues. CDR3 protein: CASRNSGDTQYF. CDR3 nucleotides: TGTGCCAGCCGCAATTCCGGAGATACGCAGTATTTT.

This clonotype turned up a few times. This chain links TRBV14 with TRBJ1-1, with 8 bases fitting TRBD1. The CDR3 runs to 14 residues. Per germline, CDR1 SGHDN and CDR2 FVKESK. With 5 bases clipped from V and 4 bases from J, the junction kept 6 bases outside the gene matches. The CDR3 nucleotides read TGTGCCAGCAGCTCCCAAACAGGGGGCACTGAAGCTTTCTTT. It is translated as CASSSQTGGTEAFF.

This clonotype was picked up a small number of times. This rearrangement joins TRBV19 to TRBJ2-5, with TRBD1 matching over 9 bases. CDR3 length: 14 residues. CDR1 LNHDA and CDR2 SQIVND come from the germline V gene (reference sequence). The V gene end was trimmed by 6 bases and the J gene end by 5 bases; junction bases not matched to a gene: 7. The CDR3 nucleotides are TGTGCCAGTAGGGACAGGGGCGATTCGGAGACCCAGTACTTC. Residues: CASRDRGDSETQYF.

This sequence joins TRBV19 and TRBJ1-2; 10 bases agree with TRBD1. Per the germline V gene, CDR1 is LNHDA and CDR2 is SQIVND (reference sequence). With V trimmed by 7 bases and J by 2 bases, 7 bases remained unmatched. CDR3 length equals 15 residues. The CDR3 reads CASTHRDRGNYGYTF. The CDR3 nucleotides read TGTGCCAGTACCCACCGGGACAGGGGAAACTATGGCTACACCTTC.

The chain employs TRBV7-9 and TRBJ2-7; no reliable D call. V gave up 2 bases and J gave up 6 bases, with 8 bases separating them. This CDR3 is built from 12 residues. CDR1 SEHNR and CDR2 FQNEAQ come from the germline V gene (reference sequence). DNA for the CDR3: TGTGCCAGCAGCTTAAGGCGAACCGAGCAGTACTTC. It specifies CASSLRRTEQYF.

The chain combines TRBV28 with TRBJ1-5; D gene ambiguous. Germline CDR1 and CDR2: MDHEN and SYDVKM. The CDR3 runs to 17 residues. The ends were cut back, 4 bases at V and 1 base at J, with 17 bases in the middle. The CDR3 region has the DNA TGTGCCAGCAGTTCCCGGTGGGCTAGGGAAAGCAATCAGCCCCAGCATTTT. Translated: CASSSRWARESNQPQHF.

This clonotype was seen more than once but under ten times. J is TRBJ1-6 and V is TRBV7-9, with D possibly being TRBD1 (6 bases). The V gene's germline CDR1 is SEHNR and CDR2 FQNEAQ (reference sequence). This CDR3 contains 13 residues. V gave up 5 bases and J gave up 9 bases, with 11 bases separating them. The CDR3: CASSKEGGSPLHF. The CDR3 bases are TGTGCCAGCAGCAAAGAAGGGGGTTCACCCCTCCACTTT.